Included here is one T cell receptor beta chain sequence, with context. Its antigen is unidentified. One end of the junction fails to match germline, which may point to a read error. The sample contains more than one DNA sequence encoding this CDR3. PCR was performed using 60 Vbeta and 13 Jbeta primers. The assay was immunoSEQ multiplex PCR, and TCRdb's table has in-frame clones only and misses some. The sample includes approximately 140,000 clones, around 80% of them seen just once. Germline CDR1 reads SGHVS; CDR2 reads FQNEAQ. The CDR3 runs to 15 residues. The record originates from a study of cytomegalovirus exposure and HLA in healthy donors. Overall study findings and caveats: Specificity for CMV antigens was confirmed in vitro for a few of the CMV-associated chains. The study found most TCR sequences rare, yet found some public TCRs in many donors.

What was sequenced was PBMCs. This receptor was identified in a man between 18 and 29 years old in good health and CMV-seropositive. The V and J genes are TRBV7-8 and TRBJ1-2; 11 bases fit TRBD1. CDR3 residues: CASSTWTGGAYGYTF. DNA of the CDR3: TGCGCCAGCAGCACTTGGACAGGGGGCGCATATGGCTACACCTTC.